The clone carrying this T cell receptor beta chain was detected a few times. A second PCR of roughly 7 to 11 cycles used a sample-barcoded 5' primer and a J-beta primer mix. TCRdb itself ran the 5' RACE reads through MiXCR, one entry per CDR3 protein. The sample lists 920,000 or so distinct CDR3 sequences; 40% to 50% were seen once. This sample is part of a study of blood T cells in healthy people across ages. Germline CDR1 reads MNHNY; CDR2 reads SVGAGI (reference sequence). The V and J ends lost 7 bases and 0 bases respectively, with 1 base between them. The CDR3 is 11 residues long. The receptor's source is a woman in her fifties or sixties in good health. The source material was blood. J is TRBJ2-4 and V is TRBV6-6; the D is unclear. The CDR3 nucleotides read TGTGCCAGCACAGCCAAAAACATTCAGTACTTC. The encoded protein is CASTAKNIQYF.